This is a list of T cell receptor beta chains from one sample in a study of blood T cell repertoires in COVID-19. The assay was immunoSEQ multiplex PCR, and TCRdb's table has in-frame clones only and misses some. The repertoire consists of approximately 300,000 clones, with 92% occurring once and the leading ten covering under 20%. The material sequenced was PBMCs or T cells enriched from blood (not recorded which). The source is a woman aged 25 to 39 who had recovered from COVID-19. The CDR3 runs from the conserved cysteine through the conserved F or W. Each record gives: clone size, CDR3 length, D gene, V gene, J gene, CDR3 protein, CDR3 DNA. D genes are given only for firm matches. Expanded clones get a size class; other rows say once, few or many, or leave the size out.

once,11,NA,TRBV2,TRBJ1-1,CASSERQVAFF,TGTGCCAGCAGTGAACGCCAGGTGGCTTTCTTT
NA,14,NA,TRBV18,TRBJ1-5,CASSPGQSNQPQHF,TGTGCCAGCTCACCCGGACAATCGAATCAGCCCCAGCATTTT
once,14,TRBD1,TRBV6-6,TRBJ2-7,CASSYGTGQFEQYF,TGTGCCAGCAGTTACGGGACAGGCCAGTTCGAGCAGTACTTC
NA,17,TRBD1,TRBV6-2/TRBV6-3,TRBJ1-1,CASSYRRDRGRYTEAFF,TGTGCCAGCAGTTACCGCCGGGACAGGGGGCGTTACACTGAAGCCTTCTTT
NA,15,TRBD1,TRBV7-3,TRBJ2-5,CASSGSSGTGETQYF,TGTGCCAGCAGCGGGAGTAGTGGGACAGGGGAGACCCAGTACTTC
NA,11,NA,TRBV7-2,TRBJ2-4,CASSQQSIQYF,TGTGCCAGCAGCCAACAGAGCATTCAGTACTTC
NA,14,NA,TRBV7-8,TRBJ2-5,CASSGGSGWETQYF,TGTGCCAGCAGCGGGGGGAGTGGATGGGAGACCCAGTACTTC
NA,15,NA,TRBV15,TRBJ2-3,CATSRAQPNTDTQYF,TGTGCCACCAGCAGAGCACAGCCGAACACAGATACGCAGTATTTT
NA,14,NA,TRBV30,TRBJ1-2,CAWSALTGNYGYTF,TGTGCCTGGAGTGCCCTAACAGGGAATTATGGCTACACCTTC
NA,16,TRBD2,TRBV7-8,TRBJ2-2,CASSFRAGGLTGELFF,TGTGCCAGCAGCTTCCGAGCGGGGGGACTCACCGGGGAGCTGTTTTTT
NA,16,TRBD1,TRBV28,TRBJ1-5,CASTPGQPTDNQPQHF,TGTGCCAGCACCCCGGGACAGCCGACTGACAATCAGCCCCAGCATTTT
NA,14,NA,TRBV19,TRBJ2-7,CASSTGTLPYEQYF,TGTGCCTCCTCAACCGGGACACTTCCCTACGAGCAGTACTTC
NA,15,NA,TRBV6-5,TRBJ2-5,CASSYSLLGGETQYF,TGTGCCAGCAGTTACTCTTTGTTGGGCGGGGAGACCCAGTACTTC
NA,11,NA,TRBV3-1/TRBV3-2,TRBJ2-5,CASSQVRDQYF,TGTGCCAGCAGCCAAGTCCGGGACCAGTACTTC
NA,13,NA,TRBV18,TRBJ1-5,CASSPTEHQPQHF,TGTGCCAGCTCACCAACCGAGCATCAGCCCCAGCATTTT
NA,14,TRBD1,TRBV2,TRBJ2-1,CASLRDRAVNEQFF,TGTGCCAGCCTTCGGGACAGGGCTGTCAATGAGCAGTTCTTC
NA,13,NA,TRBV3-1/TRBV3-2,TRBJ1-2,CASSQGRDYGYTF,TGTGCCAGCAGCCAAGGGAGAGACTATGGCTACACCTTC
few,14,TRBD1,TRBV6-5,TRBJ2-7,CASSPTGNTYEQYF,TGTGCCAGCAGCCCGACAGGGAACACCTACGAGCAGTACTTC
few,16,TRBD2,TRBV15,TRBJ2-2,CATSRGGLGGTGELFF,TGTGCCACCAGCAGAGGTGGACTAGGAGGCACCGGGGAGCTGTTTTTT
NA,16,NA,TRBV7-8,TRBJ1-6,CASRWDGSSYNSPLHF,TGTGCCAGCAGATGGGACGGGAGCTCCTATAATTCACCCCTCCACTTT
NA,14,TRBD1,TRBV18,TRBJ2-7,CASSPRTGPYEQYF,TGTGCCAGCTCACCGCGGACAGGGCCCTACGAGCAGTACTTC
NA,14,NA,TRBV28,TRBJ2-7,CASSPSGSSYEQYF,TGTGCCAGCAGTCCCAGCGGAAGCTCCTACGAGCAGTACTTC
NA,16,TRBD2,TRBV24-1,TRBJ2-1,CATSDLQRGGLHEQFF,TGTGCCACCAGTGATTTGCAGCGGGGGGGCCTCCATGAGCAGTTCTTC
once,17,NA,TRBV6-2/TRBV6-3,TRBJ1-2,CASSYPSGQASSDGYTF,TGTGCCAGCAGTTACCCCTCTGGGCAGGCCTCCTCGGATGGCTACACCTTC
NA,14,TRBD1,TRBV6-2/TRBV6-3,TRBJ2-1,CASSSLDRYNEQFF,TGTGCCAGCAGTTCCCTGGACAGGTACAATGAGCAGTTCTTC
NA,13,NA,TRBV19,TRBJ1-1,CASSIVVGGKAFF,TGTGCCAGTAGTATAGTGGTCGGAGGGAAAGCTTTCTTT
NA,12,NA,TRBV18,TRBJ1-5,CAGSDSNQPQHF,TGTGCCGGAAGCGACAGCAATCAGCCCCAGCATTTT
NA,18,TRBD1,TRBV4-2,TRBJ1-4,CASSQAVTGGTVLEKLFF,TGTGCCAGCAGCCAAGCTGTGACAGGGGGAACGGTCTTGGAAAAACTGTTTTTT
NA,19,TRBD2,TRBV6-2/TRBV6-3,TRBJ2-2,CASSYSSPTSVKNTGELFF,TGTGCCAGCAGTTACTCCTCTCCGACTAGCGTGAAGAACACCGGGGAGCTGTTTTTT
NA,15,TRBD2,TRBV5-4,TRBJ2-1,CASSVSGREYNEQFF,TGTGCCAGCAGCGTAAGCGGGAGGGAATACAATGAGCAGTTCTTC
once,15,TRBD1,TRBV6-5,TRBJ2-7,CASSLPGQGAHEQYF,TGTGCCAGCAGTTTGCCGGGACAGGGGGCCCACGAGCAGTACTTC
NA,13,NA,TRBV19,TRBJ1-5,CASSILVNQPQHF,TGTGCCAGTAGTATCCTAGTAAATCAGCCCCAGCATTTT
NA,16,NA,TRBV4-3,TRBJ2-1,CASSQEVGAGDNEQFF,TGCGCCAGCAGCCAAGAAGTGGGGGCGGGCGACAATGAGCAGTTCTTC
NA,13,NA,TRBV5-4,TRBJ2-5,CASSPGLVETQYF,TGTGCCAGCAGCCCGGGGTTGGTTGAGACCCAGTACTTC
NA,16,TRBD1,TRBV3-1/TRBV3-2,TRBJ2-7,CASSQGWGQGSYEQYF,TGTGCCAGCAGCCAAGGATGGGGACAGGGGTCCTACGAGCAGTACTTC
NA,13,TRBD1,TRBV11-2,TRBJ2-7,CASSLDRGIEQYF,TGTGCCAGCAGCCTTGACAGGGGGATCGAGCAGTACTTC
few,16,TRBD1,TRBV19,TRBJ1-5,CASSIGRDRGTQPQHF,TGTGCCAGTAGTATCGGGAGGGACAGGGGAACTCAGCCCCAGCATTTT
NA,15,TRBD1,TRBV7-6,TRBJ2-1,CASSLMDRTFNEQFF,TGTGCCAGCAGCTTAATGGACAGGACTTTCAATGAGCAGTTCTTC
NA,14,TRBD2,TRBV24-1,TRBJ2-5,CATSERGAQETQYF,TGTGCCACCAGTGAGCGGGGGGCCCAAGAGACCCAGTACTTC
once,18,NA,TRBV6-2/TRBV6-3,TRBJ1-5,CASSFPTGTGISNQPQHF,TGTGCCAGCAGTTTTCCGACAGGAACAGGAATTAGCAATCAGCCCCAGCATTTT
NA,14,NA,TRBV7-2,TRBJ2-1,CASSWGMGGNEQFF,TGTGCCAGCAGCTGGGGAATGGGAGGTAATGAGCAGTTCTTC
few,14,TRBD1,TRBV11-2,TRBJ1-2,CASSLSGQLYGYTF,TGTGCCAGCAGCTTATCGGGACAGCTCTATGGCTACACCTTC
NA,13,NA,TRBV5-1,TRBJ2-3,CASSQGLTDTQYF,TGCGCCAGCAGCCAGGGACTGACAGATACGCAGTATTTT
NA,14,NA,TRBV7-9,TRBJ1-6,CASSFSAFNSPLHF,TGTGCCAGCAGCTTCTCAGCGTTCAATTCACCCCTCCACTTT
NA,15,NA,TRBV5-4,TRBJ1-5,CASSSGGGRSQPQHF,TGTGCCAGCAGCTCCGGGGGGGGAAGGAGTCAGCCCCAGCATTTT
NA,13,NA,TRBV19,TRBJ1-5,CASGGVDNQPQHF,TGTGCCAGTGGGGGGGTGGACAATCAGCCCCAGCATTTT
NA,15,NA,TRBV27,TRBJ2-2,CASSSAGAGTGELFF,TGTGCCAGCAGTTCCGCGGGGGCCGGAACCGGGGAGCTGTTTTTT
NA,16,TRBD2,TRBV15,TRBJ2-1,CATSRGLAGDYNEQFF,TGTGCCACCAGCAGAGGCCTAGCGGGAGACTACAATGAGCAGTTCTTC